This TCR beta chain was obtained from a study of T cell repertoires in cytomegalovirus infection (dated by TCRdb to 2018 to 2020). About the full investigation: Peptide stimulations targeted recently identified HLA-C-restricted CMV epitopes, whose presentation resists viral immunomodulation, together with well-studied HLA-B-restricted epitopes. Donor HLA type was relevant to the analysis, because carriage of CMV infection together with the matching HLA type was indicated by public TCR beta signatures.

This clonotype was seen only a few times. Its antigen is unknown. Per-nucleotide qualities are absent, and no much larger clonotype sits a single base away. The germline V gene gives CDR1 as SGHTA and CDR2 as FQGNSA. Compared with germline, V lacks 5 bases and J lacks 9 bases; bases without a gene match: 12. The CDR3 holds 15 amino acids from the cysteine to the phenylalanine. Only the CDR3 DNA is retained, 45 bases long and in frame from the first base. The sequencer was an Illumina HiSeq 1500. The public reads were quality trimmed at Q25 with fastp and then assembled into clones with MiXCR by TCRdb, keeping productive beta chains. CDR3 protein duplicates are merged, each entry listing the most common genes and DNA. The sample table shows some 480,000 distinct CDR3 sequences, and roughly a third are seen once. Of the sample, roughly a sixth is held by the ten largest clones. Summary of the overall study and its limitations: The ex vivo response was dominated by HLA-C-restricted CMV-specific TCR beta clonotypes, which also provided the single most frequent clonotype in two of eight donors. Cumulative frequency of public TCR beta family members discriminated carriers of CMV infection plus the relevant HLA type in this cohort and an independent 352-donor cohort.

The treatment or condition tag for this specimen amounts to: in vitro stimulation with specific CMV peptide epitopes to enrich CMV-specific T cells. Sequenced here: cultured PBMCs, sampled from culture after CMV antigen stimulation. The rearrangement combines TRBV7-2 with TRBJ2-1, and 8 bases in between align with TRBD1. This TCR came from a human donor in good health (CMV status not recorded). Some clones in this sample may be carry-over from other donors' samples. The CDR3 region has the sequence CASSQDRGRFGEQFF. The DNA reads TGTGCCAGCAGCCAAGACAGGGGACGTTTCGGTGAGCAGTTCTTC.